A selection of T cell receptor beta chains follows, all from one sample in a study of cytomegalovirus exposure and HLA in healthy donors. Clones were read by immunoSEQ multiplex PCR, and TCRdb kept only the in-frame ones, dropping some. The top ten clones hold less than 5% of a sample with about 150,000 clones, roughly 68% of them seen once. The sequenced sample was PBMCs. These receptors came from a man aged 55 to 69 in good health and CMV-seronegative. Both conserved end residues are part of each CDR3. The order of the fields is D gene, J gene, V gene, CDR3 length, clone size, CDR3 DNA, CDR3 protein. D genes are given only for firm matches. Expanded clones get a size class; other rows say once, few or many, or leave the size out.

>.|TRBJ1-2|TRBV10-3|17|.
TGTGCCATCAGTGAGTCGGGGGGGATTTCGAGAGACTATGGCTACACCTTC
CAISESGGISRDYGYTF
>TRBD1|TRBJ2-7|TRBV19|14|once
TGTGCCAGTAGTGAGACAGGGGGCGGCGACGAGCAGTACTTC
CASSETGGGDEQYF
>.|TRBJ1-1|TRBV28|14|.
TGTGCCAGCAGTTTAAGTGGGGGCACCACTGAAGCTTTCTTT
CASSLSGGTTEAFF
>.|TRBJ2-7|TRBV29-1|14|.
TGCAGCGTCGATACTCCGGGAACGTTCTACGAGCAGTACTTC
CSVDTPGTFYEQYF
>.|TRBJ1-4|TRBV4-1|13|.
TGCGCCAGCAGCCCGGGTCCGGATGAAAAACTGTTTTTT
CASSPGPDEKLFF
>TRBD1|TRBJ1-2|TRBV2|15|.
TGTGCCAGCAGTGAGGCCCGGCAGGGGGCGGGTGGCTACACCTTC
CASSEARQGAGGYTF
>TRBD1|TRBJ1-3|TRBV7-2|16|.
TGTGCCAGCAGCTCAAGGACAGGGGTGACTGGAAACACCATATATTTT
CASSSRTGVTGNTIYF
>.|TRBJ2-3|TRBV5-1|14|few
TGCGCCAGCAGCCGCGCCACTAGGTCGGATACGCAGTATTTT
CASSRATRSDTQYF
>TRBD2|TRBJ2-2|TRBV29-1|14|.
TGCAGCGTTGCGGGCGGGAGAAGCACCGGGGAGCTGTTTTTT
CSVAGGRSTGELFF
>TRBD1|TRBJ1-1|TRBV30|13|.
TGTGCCTGGAGTGACAGGGGGCACGGTGAAGCTTTCTTT
CAWSDRGHGEAFF
>TRBD1|TRBJ2-3|TRBV29-1|13|.
TGCAGCGTCCCGACAGGGGGTTCAGATACGCAGTATTTT
CSVPTGGSDTQYF